This TCR beta chain was observed in a study of response to subunit inactivated influenza vaccine. Study-wide points: The authors put forward the suggestion that each seasonal influenza vaccination may bring in only a limited number of new T cells.

TCRdb redid the calling of the RT-PCR reads with MiXCR, one entry per CDR3 protein. The sample holds 650,000 to 800,000 distinct CDR3 sequences; roughly 18% are singletons and the top ten take roughly 11%. There are a few counts of this clonotype. No antigen is known for it. With V trimmed by 0 bases and J by 2 bases, 7 bases remained unmatched. In germline, CDR1 is LGHNA, CDR2 YNFKEQ. This CDR3 is 17 amino acids long. The origin of this receptor is a man aged 45 to 65 who received an inactivated influenza vaccine. This chain joins TRBV4-2 and TRBJ1-5, with 7 nucleotides matching TRBD1. The specimen comprised PBMCs from blood, sampled roughly 5 days after vaccination. CDR3 sequence (DNA): TGTGCCAGCAGCCAAGATTTGAGACAGGGTGGCAATCAGCCCCAGCATTTT. Translation gives CASSQDLRQGGNQPQHF.